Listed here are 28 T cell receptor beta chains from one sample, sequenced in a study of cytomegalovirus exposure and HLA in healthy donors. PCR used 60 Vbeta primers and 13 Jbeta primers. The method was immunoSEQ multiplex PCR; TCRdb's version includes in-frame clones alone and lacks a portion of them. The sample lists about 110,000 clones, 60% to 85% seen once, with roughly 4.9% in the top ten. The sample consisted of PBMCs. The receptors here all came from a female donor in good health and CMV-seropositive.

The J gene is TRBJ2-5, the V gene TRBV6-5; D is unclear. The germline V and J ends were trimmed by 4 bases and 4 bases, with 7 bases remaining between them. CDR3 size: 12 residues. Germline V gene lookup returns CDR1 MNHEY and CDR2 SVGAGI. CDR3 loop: CASSSTGETQYF. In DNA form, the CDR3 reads TGTGCCAGCAGTTCTACCGGAGAGACCCAGTACTTC.

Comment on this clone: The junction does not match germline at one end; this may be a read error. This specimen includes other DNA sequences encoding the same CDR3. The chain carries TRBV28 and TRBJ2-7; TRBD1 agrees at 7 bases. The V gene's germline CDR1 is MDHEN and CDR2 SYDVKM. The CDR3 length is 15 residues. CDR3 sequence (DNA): TGTGCTAGCAGATCGACAGGGCTGGGACCTTACGAGCAGTACTTC. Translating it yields CASRSTGLGPYEQYF.

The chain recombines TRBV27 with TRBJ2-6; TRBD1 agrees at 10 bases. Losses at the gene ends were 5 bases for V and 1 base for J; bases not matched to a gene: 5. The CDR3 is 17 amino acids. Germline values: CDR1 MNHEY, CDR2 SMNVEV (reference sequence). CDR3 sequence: CASSRDRGSSGANVLTF. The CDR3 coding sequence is TGTGCCAGCAGTCGGGACAGGGGAAGTTCTGGGGCCAACGTCCTGACTTTC.

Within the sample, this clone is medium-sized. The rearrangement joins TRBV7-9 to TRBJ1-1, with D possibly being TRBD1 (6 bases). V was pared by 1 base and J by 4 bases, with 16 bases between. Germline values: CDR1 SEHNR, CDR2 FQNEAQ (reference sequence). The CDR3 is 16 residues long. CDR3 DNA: TGTGCCAGCAGCTTAGGGGAGGGGGGGGTGAGCACTGAAGCTTTCTTT. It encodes CASSLGEGGVSTEAFF.

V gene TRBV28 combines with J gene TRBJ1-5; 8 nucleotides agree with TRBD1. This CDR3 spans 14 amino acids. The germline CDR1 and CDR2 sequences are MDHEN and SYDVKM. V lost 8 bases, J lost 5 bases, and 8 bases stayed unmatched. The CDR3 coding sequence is TGTGCCAGCCGCTACGGACAGGGCCATCAGCCCCAGCATTTT. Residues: CASRYGQGHQPQHF.

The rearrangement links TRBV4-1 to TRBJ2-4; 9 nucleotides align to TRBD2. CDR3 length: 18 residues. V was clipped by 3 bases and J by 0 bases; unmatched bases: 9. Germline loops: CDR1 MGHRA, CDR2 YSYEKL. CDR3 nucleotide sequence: TGCGCCAGCAGCCAGAGGATACTAGCGGGCTTAGCCAAAAACATTCAGTACTTC. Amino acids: CASSQRILAGLAKNIQYF.

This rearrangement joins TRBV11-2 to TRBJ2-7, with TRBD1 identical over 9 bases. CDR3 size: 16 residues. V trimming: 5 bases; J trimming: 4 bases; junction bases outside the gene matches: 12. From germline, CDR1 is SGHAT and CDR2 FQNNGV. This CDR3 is CASSPLFGGQGYEQYF. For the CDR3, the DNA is TGTGCCAGCAGCCCCCTATTTGGGGGACAGGGTTACGAGCAGTACTTC. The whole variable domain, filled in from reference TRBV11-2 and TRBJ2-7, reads EAGVAQSPRYKIIEKRQSVAFWCNPISGHATLYWYQQILGQGPKLLIQFQNNGVVDDSQLPKDRFSAERLKGVDSTLKIQPAKLEDSAVYLCASSPLFGGQGYEQYFGPGTRLTVT.

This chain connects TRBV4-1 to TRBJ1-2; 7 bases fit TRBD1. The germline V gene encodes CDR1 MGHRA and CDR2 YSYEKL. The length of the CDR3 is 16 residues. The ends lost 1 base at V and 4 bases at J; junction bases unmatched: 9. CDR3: CASSQAYSGTAYGYTF. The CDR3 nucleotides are TGCGCCAGCAGCCAAGCCTACTCCGGGACAGCCTATGGCTACACCTTC.

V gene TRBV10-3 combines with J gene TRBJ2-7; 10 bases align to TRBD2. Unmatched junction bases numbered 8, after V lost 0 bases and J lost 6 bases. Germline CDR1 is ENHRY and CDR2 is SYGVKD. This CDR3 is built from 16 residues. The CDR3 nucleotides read TGTGCCATCAGTGAGTCTAGCGGGAGGTCGTCTAGCGAGCAGTACTTC. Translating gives CAISESSGRSSSEQYF.

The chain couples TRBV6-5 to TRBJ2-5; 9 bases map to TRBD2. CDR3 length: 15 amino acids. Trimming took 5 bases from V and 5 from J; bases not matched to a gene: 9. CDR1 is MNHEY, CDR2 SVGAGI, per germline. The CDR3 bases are TGTGCCAGCAGTAAATTAGCGGGAGTTTTCGAGACCCAGTACTTC. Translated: CASSKLAGVFETQYF.

The CDR3 DNA sequence: TGCAGCGTGGGTGCGGGCGGTGGCTACACCTTC. It translates to CSVGAGGGYTF. This chain uses TRBV29-1 with TRBJ1-2; D gene ambiguous. The germline CDR1 and CDR2 sequences are SQVTM and ANQGSEA. Between the trimmed V and J ends, which lost 6 bases and 7 bases, there was a span of 12 bases. The CDR3 loop spans 11 amino acids.

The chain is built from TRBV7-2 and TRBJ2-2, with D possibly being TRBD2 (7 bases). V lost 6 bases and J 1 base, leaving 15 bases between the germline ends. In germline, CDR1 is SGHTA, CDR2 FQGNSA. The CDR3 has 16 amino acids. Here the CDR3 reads CASRPGGGLNTGELFF. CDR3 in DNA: TGTGCCAGCAGGCCCGGCGGGGGCCTGAACACCGGGGAGCTGTTTTTT.

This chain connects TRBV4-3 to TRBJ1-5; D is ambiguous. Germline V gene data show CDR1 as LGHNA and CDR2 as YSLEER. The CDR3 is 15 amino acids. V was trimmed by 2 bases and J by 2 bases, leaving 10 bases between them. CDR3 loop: CASSQQREGNQPQHF. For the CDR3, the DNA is TGCGCCAGCAGCCAACAGCGGGAAGGCAATCAGCCCCAGCATTTT.

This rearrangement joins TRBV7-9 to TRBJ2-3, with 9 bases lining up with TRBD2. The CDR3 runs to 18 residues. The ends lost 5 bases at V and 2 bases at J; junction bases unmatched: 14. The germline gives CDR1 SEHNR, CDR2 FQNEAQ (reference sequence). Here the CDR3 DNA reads TGTGCCAGCAGCGAACGACTTCGGAGCGGGGGGCCCACAGATACGCAGTATTTT. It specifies CASSERLRSGGPTDTQYF.

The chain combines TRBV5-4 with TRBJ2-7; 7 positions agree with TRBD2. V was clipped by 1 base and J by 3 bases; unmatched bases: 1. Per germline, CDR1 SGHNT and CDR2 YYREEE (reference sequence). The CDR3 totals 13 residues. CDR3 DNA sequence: TGTGCCAGCAGCTTGTGGGGGGGCTACGAGCAGTACTTC. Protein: CASSLWGGYEQYF.

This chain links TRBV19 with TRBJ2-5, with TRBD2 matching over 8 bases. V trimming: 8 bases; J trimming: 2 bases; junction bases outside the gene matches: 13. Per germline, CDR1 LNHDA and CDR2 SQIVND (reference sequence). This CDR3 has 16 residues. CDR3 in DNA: TGTGCCAGTCAGGATTGGGCGGGAGGCCCTCAAGAGACCCAGTACTTC. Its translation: CASQDWAGGPQETQYF. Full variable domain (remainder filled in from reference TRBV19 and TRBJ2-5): DGGITQSPKYLFRKEGQNVTLSCEQNLNHDAMYWYRQDPGQGLRLIYYSQIVNDFQKGDIAEGYSVSREKKESFPLTVTSAQKNPTAFYLCASQDWAGGPQETQYFGPGTRLLVL.

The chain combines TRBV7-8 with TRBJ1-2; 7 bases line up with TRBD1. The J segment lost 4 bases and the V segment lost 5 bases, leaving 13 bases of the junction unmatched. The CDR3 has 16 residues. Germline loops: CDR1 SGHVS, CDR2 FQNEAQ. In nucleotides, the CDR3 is TGTGCCAGCAGCCCCCGCTCGACAGGGTCGGGCTATGGCTACACCTTC. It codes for CASSPRSTGSGYGYTF.

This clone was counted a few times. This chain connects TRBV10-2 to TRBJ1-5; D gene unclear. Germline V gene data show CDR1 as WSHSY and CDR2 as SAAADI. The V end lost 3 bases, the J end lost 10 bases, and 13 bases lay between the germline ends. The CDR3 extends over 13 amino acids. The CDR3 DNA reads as TGCGCCAGCAGTGATTCCGGGGTTGGCCCCCAGCATTTT. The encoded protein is CASSDSGVGPQHF.

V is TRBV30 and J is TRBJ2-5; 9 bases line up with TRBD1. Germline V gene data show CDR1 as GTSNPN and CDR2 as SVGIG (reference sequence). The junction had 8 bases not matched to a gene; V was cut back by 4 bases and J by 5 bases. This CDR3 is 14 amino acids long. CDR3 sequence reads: CAWKYRGRGETQYF. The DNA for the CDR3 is TGTGCCTGGAAATACAGGGGGCGAGGGGAGACCCAGTACTTC.

The CDR3 is CASSPGQGDEKLFF. The CDR3 coding sequence is TGTGCCAGCAGCCCGGGACAGGGGGATGAAAAACTGTTTTTT. The rearrangement links TRBV6-5 to TRBJ1-4; the match to TRBD1 covers 11 bases. Trimming removed 6 bases from V and 6 bases from J; junction bases left unmatched: 3. The germline CDR1 and CDR2 sequences are MNHEY and SVGAGI. The CDR3 has 14 residues.

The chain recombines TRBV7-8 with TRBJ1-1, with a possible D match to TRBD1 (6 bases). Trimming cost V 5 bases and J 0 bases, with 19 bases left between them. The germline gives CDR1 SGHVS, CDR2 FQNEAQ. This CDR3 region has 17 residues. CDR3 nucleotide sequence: TGTGCCAGCAGCCCACCCCTCCGAGACAGGATGAACACTGAAGCTTTCTTT. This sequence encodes CASSPPLRDRMNTEAFF. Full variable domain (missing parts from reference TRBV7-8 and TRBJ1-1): GAGVSQSPRYKVAKRGQDVALRCDPISGHVSLFWYQQALGQGPEFLTYFQNEAQLDKSGLPSDRFFAERPEGSVSTLKIQRTQQEDSAVYLCASSPPLRDRMNTEAFFGQGTRLTVV.

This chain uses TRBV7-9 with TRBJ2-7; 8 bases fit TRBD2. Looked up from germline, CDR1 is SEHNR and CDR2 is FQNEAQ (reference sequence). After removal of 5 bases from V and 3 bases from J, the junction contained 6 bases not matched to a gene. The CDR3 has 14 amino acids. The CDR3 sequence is CASSPGLAGYEQYF. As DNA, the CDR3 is TGTGCCAGCAGCCCAGGACTAGCTGGCTACGAGCAGTACTTC.

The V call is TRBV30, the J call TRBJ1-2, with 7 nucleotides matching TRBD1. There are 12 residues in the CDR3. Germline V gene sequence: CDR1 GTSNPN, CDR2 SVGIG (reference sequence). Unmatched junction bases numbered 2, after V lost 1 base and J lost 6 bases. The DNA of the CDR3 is TGTGCCTGGAGTGGACAGGGCCATGGCTACACCTTC. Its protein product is CAWSGQGHGYTF.

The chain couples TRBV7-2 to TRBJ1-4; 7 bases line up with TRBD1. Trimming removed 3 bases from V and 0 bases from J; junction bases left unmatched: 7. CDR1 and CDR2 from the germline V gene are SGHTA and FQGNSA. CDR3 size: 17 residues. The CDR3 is CASSFMGTAATNEKLFF. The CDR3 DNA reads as TGTGCCAGCAGCTTTATGGGGACAGCAGCAACTAATGAAAAACTGTTTTTT.

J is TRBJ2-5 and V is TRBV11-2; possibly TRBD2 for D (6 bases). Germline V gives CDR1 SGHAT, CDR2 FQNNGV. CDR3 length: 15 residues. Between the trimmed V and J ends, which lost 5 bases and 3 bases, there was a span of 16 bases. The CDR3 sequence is CASSRGGAGKETQYF. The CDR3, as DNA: TGTGCCAGCAGCCGTGGGGGAGCGGGTAAAGAGACCCAGTACTTC.

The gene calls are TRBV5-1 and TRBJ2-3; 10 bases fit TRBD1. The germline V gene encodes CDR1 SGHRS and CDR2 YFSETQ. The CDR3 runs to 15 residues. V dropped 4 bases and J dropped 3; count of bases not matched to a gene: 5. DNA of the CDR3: TGCGCCAGCAGCCTCCGGGGACAGGGGACAGATACGCAGTATTTT. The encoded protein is CASSLRGQGTDTQYF.

The CDR3 DNA follows: TGTGCCGCCTCTAGCTCTGGGGCCAACGTCCTGACTTTC. This codes for CAASSSGANVLTF. This chain uses TRBV19 with TRBJ2-6; unclear D gene. CDR3 length: 13 amino acids. Germline CDR1 and CDR2: LNHDA and SQIVND (reference sequence). Between the trimmed V and J ends, which lost 11 bases and 0 bases, there was a span of 8 bases.

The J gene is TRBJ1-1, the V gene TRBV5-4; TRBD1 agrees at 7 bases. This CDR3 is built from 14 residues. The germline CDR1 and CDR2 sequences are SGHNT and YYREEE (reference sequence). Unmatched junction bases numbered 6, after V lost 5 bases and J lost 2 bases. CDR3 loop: CASREGGGNTEAFF. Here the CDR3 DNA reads TGTGCCAGCAGGGAAGGGGGCGGAAACACTGAAGCTTTCTTT.